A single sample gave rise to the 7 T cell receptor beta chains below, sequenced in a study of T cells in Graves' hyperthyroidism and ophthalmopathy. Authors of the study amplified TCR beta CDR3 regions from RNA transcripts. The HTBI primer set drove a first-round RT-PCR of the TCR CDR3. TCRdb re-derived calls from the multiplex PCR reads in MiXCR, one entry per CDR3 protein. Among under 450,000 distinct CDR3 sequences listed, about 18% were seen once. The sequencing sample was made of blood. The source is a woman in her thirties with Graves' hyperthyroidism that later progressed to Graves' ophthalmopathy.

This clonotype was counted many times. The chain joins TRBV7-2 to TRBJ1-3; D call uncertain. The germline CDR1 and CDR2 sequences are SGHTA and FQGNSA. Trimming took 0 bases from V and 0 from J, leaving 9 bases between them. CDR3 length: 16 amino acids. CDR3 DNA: TGTGCCAGCAGCTTAGCCTCTTTTACCTCTGGAAACACCATATATTTT. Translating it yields CASSLASFTSGNTIYF.

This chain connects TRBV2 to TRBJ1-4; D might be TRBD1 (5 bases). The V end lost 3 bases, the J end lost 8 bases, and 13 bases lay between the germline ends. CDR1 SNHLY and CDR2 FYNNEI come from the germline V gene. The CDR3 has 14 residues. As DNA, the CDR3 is TGTGCCAGCAGTGATCCGGGGACTACGGAAAAACTGTTTTTT. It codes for CASSDPGTTEKLFF.

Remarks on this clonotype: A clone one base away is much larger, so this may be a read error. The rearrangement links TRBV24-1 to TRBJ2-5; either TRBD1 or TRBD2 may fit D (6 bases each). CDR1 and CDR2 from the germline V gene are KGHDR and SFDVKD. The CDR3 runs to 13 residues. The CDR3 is CVTSGRGRETQYF. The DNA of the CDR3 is TGTGTCACCAGTGGACGGGGGCGGGAGACCCAGTACTTC.

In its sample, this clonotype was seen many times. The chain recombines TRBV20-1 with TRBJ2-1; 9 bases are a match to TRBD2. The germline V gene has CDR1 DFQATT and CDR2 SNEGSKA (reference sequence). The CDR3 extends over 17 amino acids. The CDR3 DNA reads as TGCACCATTACGGGTACTCTTGGGCTAGCGGGATTCAATGAGCAGTTCTTC. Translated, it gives CTITGTLGLAGFNEQFF.

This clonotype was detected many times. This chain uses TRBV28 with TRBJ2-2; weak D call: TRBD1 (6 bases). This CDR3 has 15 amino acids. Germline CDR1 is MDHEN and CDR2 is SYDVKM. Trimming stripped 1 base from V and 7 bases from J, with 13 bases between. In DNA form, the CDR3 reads TGTGCCAGCAGTTTATCCGGGACAATAAACGGGGAGCTGTTTTTT. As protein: CASSLSGTINGELFF.

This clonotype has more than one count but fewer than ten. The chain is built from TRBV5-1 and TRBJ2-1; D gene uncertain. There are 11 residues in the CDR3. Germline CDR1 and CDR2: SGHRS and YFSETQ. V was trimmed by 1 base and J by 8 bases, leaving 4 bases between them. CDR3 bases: TGCGCCAGCAGCTTGAGTTATGAGCAGTTCTTC. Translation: CASSLSYEQFF. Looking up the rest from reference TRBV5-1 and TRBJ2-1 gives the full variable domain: KAGVTQTPRYLIKTRGQQVTLSCSPISGHRSVSWYQQTPGQGLQFLFEYFSETQRNKGNFPGRFSGRQFSNSRSEMNVSTLELGDSALYLCASSLSYEQFFGPGTRLTVL.

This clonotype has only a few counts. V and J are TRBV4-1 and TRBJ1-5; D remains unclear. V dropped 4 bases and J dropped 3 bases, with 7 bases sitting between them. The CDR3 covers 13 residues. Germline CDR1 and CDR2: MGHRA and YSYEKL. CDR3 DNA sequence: TGCGCCAGCAGCCCGGGGATCAATCAGCCCCAGCATTTT. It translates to CASSPGINQPQHF.